What follows are 5 T cell receptor beta chains derived from one specimen sequenced in a study of T-cell reconstitution after alpha-beta-depleted transplantation in children. This sample's TCRbeta library carried unique molecular identifier barcodes. TCRdb itself ran the PCR reads through MiXCR, one entry per CDR3 protein. The sample records about 980,000 distinct CDR3 sequences, about 29% being singletons. The sample was PBMCs, mostly from graft donor cells, taken 360 days after TCRalphabeta/CD19-depleted stem cell transplant. These receptors all stem from a boy younger than two who had a stem cell transplant for SCID, so the T cells may come from the graft donor.

The sample holds one count of this clonotype. The rearrangement joins TRBV20-1 to TRBJ1-1, with 9 bases lining up with TRBD1. The germline CDR1 and CDR2 sequences are DFQATT and SNEGSKA (reference sequence). The CDR3 sequence is 18 residues long. V dropped 1 base and J dropped 4; count of bases not matched to a gene: 16. Written as DNA, the CDR3 is TGCAGTGCTAGAGTCCTGGTAAGAGGCGGGACAGGGAGCACTGAAGCTTTCTTT. It is translated as CSARVLVRGGTGSTEAFF.

This clonotype has just a few counts. V and J are TRBV7-2 and TRBJ2-1, with D possibly TRBD1 on 5 matching bases. This CDR3 has 11 residues. Germline lookup yields CDR1 SGHTA and CDR2 FQGNSA. Trimming cost V 5 bases and J 8 bases, with 7 bases left between them. The CDR3 sequence is CASSKQDEQFF. The CDR3 DNA is TGTGCCAGCAGCAAACAGGATGAGCAGTTCTTC.

There are a few counts of this clonotype. V usage is TRBV7-9 and J usage is TRBJ1-4, with D unresolved. This CDR3 is 16 amino acids long. Trimming took off 1 base at V and 0 bases at J, with 9 bases between the two ends. Germline V gene lookup returns CDR1 SEHNR and CDR2 FQNEAQ (reference sequence). The CDR3 loop is CASSLVLGATNEKLFF. In nucleotides, the CDR3 is TGTGCCAGCAGCTTAGTATTAGGAGCAACTAATGAAAAACTGTTTTTT.

This clonotype showed up just a few times. The chain recombines TRBV12-3 or TRBV12-4 with TRBJ2-7, with D possibly TRBD2 on 6 matching bases. The CDR3 contains 14 residues. Trimming removed 5 bases at V and 12 bases at J, with 23 bases between. The chain's CDR3 is CASSVRDSGLGRYF. CDR3 in DNA: TGTGCCAGCAGTGTCCGAGACAGCGGGCTCGGGCGGTACTTC.

The V call is TRBV15, the J call TRBJ2-5, with 7 bases aligning to TRBD2. In germline, CDR1 is LNHNV, CDR2 YYDKDF (reference sequence). This CDR3 is built from 17 residues. Losses at the gene ends were 8 bases for V and 1 base for J; bases not matched to a gene: 16. This CDR3 is CATSPPKRGVLQETQYF. CDR3 nucleotides: TGTGCCACCTCCCCCCCGAAGCGGGGCGTCCTCCAAGAGACCCAGTACTTC.